Each of the 7 T cell receptor beta chains below was sequenced from the same sample in a study of OX40 agonist ivuxolimab in advanced cancers. Sequenced by immunoSEQ multiplex PCR; TCRdb stores in-frame clones only, minus some. In the table there are under 40,000 clones, roughly 87% of which are singletons. Sequencing used CD4+ or CD8+ T cells sorted from blood, obtained in a trial of the OX40 agonist ivuxolimab. These receptors were taken from an adult with an advanced solid tumor such as melanoma, head and neck, liver or kidney cancer.

The chain has TRBV7-9 and TRBJ2-7; no clear D. CDR1 is SEHNR, CDR2 FQNEAQ, per germline (reference sequence). Trimming pared 2 bases from V and 0 bases from J, leaving 5 bases between. The CDR3 loop spans 13 amino acids. The CDR3 DNA sequence: TGTGCCAGCAGCTTACCGAGCTCCTACGAGCAGTACTTC. Its protein product is CASSLPSSYEQYF.

The chain is built from TRBV19 and TRBJ2-1, with 9 bases matching TRBD2. Germline CDR1 LNHDA, CDR2 SQIVND (reference sequence). This CDR3 has 16 residues. Trimming removed 2 bases from V and 0 bases from J; junction bases left unmatched: 2. CDR3 sequence: CASSILAGNSYNEQFF. For the CDR3, the DNA is TGTGCCAGTAGTATACTAGCGGGGAACTCCTACAATGAGCAGTTCTTC.

This chain connects TRBV6-5 to TRBJ2-5, with D unclear. The CDR3 has 12 residues. V was cut by 0 bases and J by 4 bases, with 3 bases left in between. Germline V lookup: CDR1 MNHEY, CDR2 SVGAGI. CDR3 region: CASSYSSETQYF. In DNA, the CDR3 is TGTGCCAGCAGTTACTCATCAGAGACCCAGTACTTC.

The V call is TRBV15, the J call TRBJ2-2; D unclear. V was trimmed by 5 bases and J by 5 bases, leaving 12 bases between them. This CDR3 is built from 14 residues. Germline CDR1 and CDR2: LNHNV and YYDKDF (reference sequence). The CDR3 DNA reads TGTGCCACCAGCCCAGCCGGTCAGACCGGGGAGCTGTTTTTT. The encoded protein is CATSPAGQTGELFF.

The chain joins TRBV19 to TRBJ2-1, with 7 bases matching TRBD1. With V trimmed by 5 bases and J by 3 bases, 10 bases remained unmatched. Per the germline V gene, CDR1 is LNHDA and CDR2 is SQIVND (reference sequence). The CDR3 runs 16 residues. The CDR3 reads CASSLPGTVLYNEQFF. CDR3 sequence (DNA): TGTGCCAGTAGTTTGCCCGGGACAGTCCTCTACAATGAGCAGTTCTTC.

The genes are TRBV19 and TRBJ1-2; no clear D. The CDR3 loop spans 13 amino acids. Germline CDR1 LNHDA, CDR2 SQIVND (reference sequence). V was cut by 3 bases and J by 3 bases, with 8 bases left in between. The CDR3 coding sequence is TGTGCCAGTAGTATCCCCGCAGACTATGGCTACACCTTC. Translating it yields CASSIPADYGYTF.

The V call is TRBV4-1, the J call TRBJ1-3, with 7 bases matching TRBD1. The CDR3 is 14 residues long. CDR1 MGHRA and CDR2 YSYEKL come from the germline V gene. Trimming took 4 bases from V and 4 from J; bases not matched to a gene: 4. The CDR3 DNA sequence: TGCGCCAGCAGCCGCCCGGGACAGGGAAACACCATATATTTT. This encodes CASSRPGQGNTIYF.